These 24 T cell receptor beta chains came from one sample sequenced in a study of OX40 agonist ivuxolimab in advanced cancers. The repertoire was sequenced with immunoSEQ multiplex PCR; TCRdb's copy has only in-frame clones and lacks some. The sample records approximately 55,000 clones, around 86% being singletons. The sample in question was CD4+ or CD8+ T cells sorted from blood, obtained in a trial of the OX40 agonist ivuxolimab. All receptors derive from an adult with an advanced solid tumor such as melanoma, head and neck, liver or kidney cancer.

This chain joins TRBV10-3 and TRBJ1-3, with a weak D call TRBD1 (5 bases). V dropped 7 bases and J dropped 4 bases, with 11 bases sitting between them. CDR3 size: 13 residues. Germline V gene lookup returns CDR1 ENHRY and CDR2 SYGVKD. CDR3 loop: CAINGAKGNTIYF. CDR3 nucleotide sequence: TGTGCCATCAACGGGGCAAAAGGAAACACCATATATTTT.

The chain links TRBV30 to TRBJ1-4, with 7 bases matching TRBD1. Germline V CDR1 and CDR2: GTSNPN, SVGIG (reference sequence). The length of the CDR3 is 15 residues. The trim removed 0 bases at V and 5 bases at J, leaving 6 bases unmatched. The CDR3 protein is CAWSVQPGGNEKLFF. The CDR3, as DNA: TGTGCCTGGAGTGTACAGCCAGGGGGAAATGAAAAACTGTTTTTT.

This rearrangement joins TRBV5-4 to TRBJ2-3; 8 nucleotides match TRBD1. CDR3 length: 15 residues. After removal of 2 bases from V and 3 bases from J, the junction contained 5 bases not matched to a gene. Germline-derived CDR1 and CDR2 are SGHNT and YYREEE (reference sequence). DNA for the CDR3: TGTGCCAGCAGCTTTGGACAGGGAAGGACAGATACGCAGTATTTT. It specifies CASSFGQGRTDTQYF.

This clone was observed a single time. The J gene is TRBJ1-2, the V gene TRBV19; TRBD1 might be the D (6 bases). This CDR3 region has 14 residues. Per germline, CDR1 LNHDA and CDR2 SQIVND (reference sequence). V gave up 0 bases and J gave up 7 bases, with 12 bases separating them. The CDR3 is CASSIDGTKPGYTF. CDR3 nucleotides: TGTGCCAGTAGTATAGACGGGACAAAGCCTGGCTACACCTTC.

This rearrangement joins TRBV19 to TRBJ2-1; D unresolved. Germline values: CDR1 LNHDA, CDR2 SQIVND (reference sequence). CDR3 length: 13 residues. The V end lost 3 bases, the J end lost 6 bases, and 9 bases lay between the germline ends. CDR3 amino acids: CASSIARTNEQFF. In DNA form, the CDR3 reads TGTGCCAGTAGTATTGCCAGAACCAATGAGCAGTTCTTC.

V usage is TRBV6-1 and J usage is TRBJ2-7; 8 positions match TRBD2. Germline CDR1 MNHNS, CDR2 SASEGT. The CDR3 loop spans 15 amino acids. V lost 4 bases to trimming and J lost 0 bases; unmatched junction nucleotides: 5. The CDR3 protein is CASSGSGTPSYEQYF. CDR3 DNA sequence: TGTGCCAGCAGTGGTAGCGGGACTCCCTCCTACGAGCAGTACTTC.

The rearrangement joins TRBV2 to TRBJ2-5; 9 bases match TRBD1. Germline CDR1 reads SNHLY; CDR2 reads FYNNEI. The CDR3 spans 17 residues. The V and J ends lost 6 bases and 5 bases, in that order; junction bases with no gene match: 16. In nucleotides, the CDR3 is TGTGCCAGCAGGGGCGTGATAGGGACAGGGCGAGGGGAGACCCAGTACTTC. It specifies CASRGVIGTGRGETQYF.

V gene TRBV5-6 combines with J gene TRBJ2-5; 11 positions match TRBD1. The J call is doubtful: the DNA matches TRBJ2-7 better. Per the germline V gene, CDR1 is SGHDT and CDR2 is YYEEEE. The CDR3 is made up of 15 amino acids. The CDR3 DNA sequence: TGTGCCAGCAGCCTAGGGACAGGGGGGAACTACGAGCAGTACTTC. Translated, it gives CASSLGTGGNYEQYF.

V gene TRBV12-5 combines with J gene TRBJ1-5; TRBD1 aligns across 9 bases. Germline V gene sequence: CDR1 LGHNT, CDR2 FRNRAP. This CDR3 spans 18 amino acids. J gave up 0 bases and V 5 bases, and 11 bases lay outside the gene matches. For the CDR3, the DNA is TGTGCTAGTGGTAACGGGACAGGGTGGGGGTATAGCAATCAGCCCCAGCATTTT. Protein sequence: CASGNGTGWGYSNQPQHF.

V gene TRBV18 combines with J gene TRBJ2-7; TRBD1 is a possible D gene (6 bases). This CDR3 is 13 amino acids long. Germline loops: CDR1 KGHSH, CDR2 LQKENI. V was shortened by 3 bases and J by 3 bases, with 9 bases between the two germline ends. The CDR3 here is CASSPDSFYEQYF. The CDR3, as DNA: TGTGCCAGCTCACCGGACAGCTTCTACGAGCAGTACTTC.

V usage is TRBV19 and J usage is TRBJ2-1; TRBD1 matches at 9 bases. Germline V CDR1 and CDR2: LNHDA, SQIVND (reference sequence). Losses at the gene ends were 5 bases for V and 1 base for J; bases not matched to a gene: 3. The CDR3 has 15 residues. The CDR3 loop is CASSLQGASYNEQFF. The CDR3 DNA sequence: TGTGCCAGTAGTCTACAGGGGGCTTCCTACAATGAGCAGTTCTTC.

This chain links TRBV5-1 with TRBJ2-2, with 7 bases aligning to TRBD2. In germline, CDR1 is SGHRS, CDR2 YFSETQ. The CDR3 is made up of 14 amino acids. With V trimmed by 8 bases and J by 2 bases, 6 bases remained unmatched. Here the CDR3 DNA reads TGCGCCAGTCGGGGGGTTATTAACACCGGGGAGCTGTTTTTT. Protein: CASRGVINTGELFF.

This sequence joins TRBV11-2 and TRBJ1-5; D may be TRBD1 (5 bases). The CDR3 extends over 15 amino acids. Germline lookup yields CDR1 SGHAT and CDR2 FQNNGV. Trimming pared 0 bases from V and 4 bases from J, leaving 10 bases between. CDR3 nucleotide sequence: TGTGCCAGCAGCTTAGAAGGCGGGGGGAATCAGCCCCAGCATTTT. Encoded protein: CASSLEGGGNQPQHF. Together with reference TRBV11-2 and TRBJ1-5, the CDR3 gives the full variable domain: EAGVAQSPRYKIIEKRQSVAFWCNPISGHATLYWYQQILGQGPKLLIQFQNNGVVDDSQLPKDRFSAERLKGVDSTLKIQPAKLEDSAVYLCASSLEGGGNQPQHFGDGTRLSIL.

This chain links TRBV6-5 with TRBJ2-2; maybe TRBD1 (6 bases). The CDR3 is 14 residues long. Germline assignment: CDR1 MNHEY and CDR2 SVGAGI. V shed 5 bases and J shed 4 bases, with 11 bases lying between them. This CDR3 is CASSEGVGTGELFF. The CDR3 bases are TGTGCCAGCAGTGAGGGGGTTGGCACCGGGGAGCTGTTTTTT.

This rearrangement joins TRBV5-1 to TRBJ1-2; 7 nucleotides line up with TRBD1. Germline V gene data show CDR1 as SGHRS and CDR2 as YFSETQ. Losses at the gene ends were 2 bases for V and 6 bases for J; bases not matched to a gene: 4. CDR3 length: 13 residues. This CDR3 is CASSFQGDHGYTF. CDR3 nucleotides: TGCGCCAGCAGCTTCCAGGGGGACCATGGCTACACCTTC.

The CDR3 DNA sequence: TGCGCCAGCAACCCTGGGCTAGCGCATAAACAAGAGACCCAGTACTTC. Its protein product is CASNPGLAHKQETQYF. The rearrangement joins TRBV5-1 to TRBJ2-5; tentatively, D is TRBD2 (6 bases). V lost 6 bases and J 2 bases, leaving 20 bases between the germline ends. The CDR3 is 16 amino acids. Germline CDR1 reads SGHRS; CDR2 reads YFSETQ.

The J gene is TRBJ2-1, the V gene TRBV28; D ambiguous. Per germline, CDR1 MDHEN and CDR2 SYDVKM. The CDR3 is 11 amino acids. The V end was cut by 4 bases, the J end by 15 bases, with 13 bases between. The CDR3 protein is CASSSDRSGFF. Here the CDR3 DNA reads TGTGCCAGCAGTTCTGATCGTAGTGGGTTCTTC. The full variable domain, its missing parts supplied by reference TRBV28 and TRBJ2-1, is DVKVTQSSRYLVKRTGEKVFLECVQDMDHENMFWYRQDPGLGLRLIYFSYDVKMKEKGDIPEGYSVSREKKERFSLILESASTNQTSMYLCASSSDRSGFFGPGTRLTVL.

The rearrangement joins TRBV28 to TRBJ2-1; D unresolved. This CDR3 spans 12 amino acids. CDR1 and CDR2 from the germline V gene are MDHEN and SYDVKM. Trimming took off 1 base at V and 13 bases at J, with 11 bases between the two ends. In DNA form, the CDR3 reads TGTGCCAGCAGTTTATCCGCCCTACATCAGTTCTTC. This gives the protein CASSLSALHQFF. The complete variable domain, with remaining parts taken from reference TRBV28 and TRBJ2-1, reads DVKVTQSSRYLVKRTGEKVFLECVQDMDHENMFWYRQDPGLGLRLIYFSYDVKMKEKGDIPEGYSVSREKKERFSLILESASTNQTSMYLCASSLSALHQFFGPGTRLTVL.

This chain connects TRBV14 to TRBJ2-1, with D hard to call. Germline V gives CDR1 SGHDN, CDR2 FVKESK. The ends were cut back, 5 bases at V and 8 bases at J, with 7 bases in the middle. The CDR3 is 11 residues long. The CDR3 bases are TGTGCCAGCAGCAAGAGATATGAGCAGTTCTTC. Its protein is CASSKRYEQFF.

The chain recombines TRBV14 with TRBJ2-7; D uncertain. The CDR3 runs to 13 residues. Germline V gives CDR1 SGHDN, CDR2 FVKESK. Trimming removed 2 bases at V and 4 bases at J, with 9 bases between. The DNA of the CDR3 is TGTGCCAGCAGCCAACCTCAAGGATACGAGCAGTACTTC. Translated, it gives CASSQPQGYEQYF.

The chain joins TRBV4-1 to TRBJ2-1; 10 bases match TRBD2. The CDR3 has 16 residues. The germline V gene encodes CDR1 MGHRA and CDR2 YSYEKL. J lost 7 bases, V lost 3 bases, and 9 bases had no gene match. The CDR3: CASSQQQAGGRNEQFF. The CDR3 DNA follows: TGCGCCAGCAGCCAGCAACAAGCGGGGGGGAGGAATGAGCAGTTCTTC.

CDR3: CASTDRYSYNEQFF. The CDR3 DNA follows: TGTGCCAGTACGGACAGATACTCCTACAATGAGCAGTTCTTC. The J gene is TRBJ2-1, the V gene TRBV19; maybe TRBD1 (6 bases). Per the germline V gene, CDR1 is LNHDA and CDR2 is SQIVND (reference sequence). Trimming removed 7 bases at V and 0 bases at J, with 10 bases between. The CDR3 has 14 residues.

This sequence joins TRBV11-2 and TRBJ2-3, with a possible D match to TRBD2 (6 bases). CDR1 SGHAT and CDR2 FQNNGV come from the germline V gene. The CDR3 contains 15 residues. The ends were cut back, 5 bases at V and 6 bases at J, with 18 bases in the middle. This CDR3 reads CASSKGLPLGDTQYF. Written as DNA, the CDR3 is TGTGCCAGCAGCAAGGGACTCCCTCTAGGGGATACGCAGTATTTT.

This clone has just one count. The chain links TRBV7-9 to TRBJ2-7; D uncertain. Germline CDR1 SEHNR, CDR2 FQNEAQ (reference sequence). The germline V and J ends were trimmed by 6 bases and 5 bases, with 17 bases remaining between them. CDR3 size: 14 residues. CDR3 bases: TGTGCCAGCAGGTCCACAACACTCGGAGACGAGCAGTACTTC. Amino acid sequence: CASRSTTLGDEQYF.